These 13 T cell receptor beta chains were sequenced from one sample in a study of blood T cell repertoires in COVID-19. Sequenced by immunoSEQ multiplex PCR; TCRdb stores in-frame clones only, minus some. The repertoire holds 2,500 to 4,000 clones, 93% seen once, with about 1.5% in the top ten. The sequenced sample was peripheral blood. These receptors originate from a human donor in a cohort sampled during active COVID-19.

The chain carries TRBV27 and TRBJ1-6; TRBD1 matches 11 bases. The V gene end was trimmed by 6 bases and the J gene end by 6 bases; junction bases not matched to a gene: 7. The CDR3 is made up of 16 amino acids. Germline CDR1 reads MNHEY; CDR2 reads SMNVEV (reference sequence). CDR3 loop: CASRLLGTGGNSPLHF. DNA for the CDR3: TGTGCCAGCAGGCTGCTGGGGACAGGGGGTAATTCACCCCTCCACTTT.

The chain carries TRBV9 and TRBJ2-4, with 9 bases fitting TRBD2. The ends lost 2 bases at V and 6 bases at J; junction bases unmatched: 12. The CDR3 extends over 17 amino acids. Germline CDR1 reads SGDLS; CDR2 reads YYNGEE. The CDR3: CASSVCGRAGCLNIQYF. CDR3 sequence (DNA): TGTGCCAGCAGCGTTTGCGGGAGGGCGGGGTGTTTAAACATTCAGTACTTC.

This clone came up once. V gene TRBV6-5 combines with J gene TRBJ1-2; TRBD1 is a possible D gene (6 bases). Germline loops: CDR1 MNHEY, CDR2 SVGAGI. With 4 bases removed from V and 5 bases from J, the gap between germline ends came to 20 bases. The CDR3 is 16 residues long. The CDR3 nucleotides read TGTGCCAGCAGTTTGGGAGGGGGGGCGTCTCCATATGGCTACACCTTC. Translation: CASSLGGGASPYGYTF.

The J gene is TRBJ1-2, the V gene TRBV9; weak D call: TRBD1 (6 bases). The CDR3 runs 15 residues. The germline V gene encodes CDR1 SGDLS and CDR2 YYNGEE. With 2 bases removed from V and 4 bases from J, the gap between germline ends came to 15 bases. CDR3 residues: CASSVETGPVYGYTF. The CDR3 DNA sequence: TGTGCCAGCAGCGTGGAGACAGGTCCCGTCTATGGCTACACCTTC.

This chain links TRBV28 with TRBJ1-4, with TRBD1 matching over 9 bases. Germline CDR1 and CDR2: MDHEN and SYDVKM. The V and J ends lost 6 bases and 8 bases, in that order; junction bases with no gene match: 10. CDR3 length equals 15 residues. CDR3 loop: CASRLGTGWNEKLFF. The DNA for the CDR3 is TGTGCCAGCAGACTGGGGACAGGGTGGAACGAAAAACTGTTTTTT. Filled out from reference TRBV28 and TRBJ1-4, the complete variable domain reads DVKVTQSSRYLVKRTGEKVFLECVQDMDHENMFWYRQDPGLGLRLIYFSYDVKMKEKGDIPEGYSVSREKKERFSLILESASTNQTSMYLCASRLGTGWNEKLFFGSGTQLSVL.

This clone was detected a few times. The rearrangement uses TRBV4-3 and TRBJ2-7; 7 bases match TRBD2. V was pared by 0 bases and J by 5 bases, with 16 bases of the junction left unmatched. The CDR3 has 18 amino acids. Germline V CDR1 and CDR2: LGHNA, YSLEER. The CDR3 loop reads CASSQEVLSGAYGDEQYF. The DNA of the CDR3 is TGCGCCAGCAGCCAAGAGGTACTAAGCGGGGCCTACGGCGACGAGCAGTACTTC.

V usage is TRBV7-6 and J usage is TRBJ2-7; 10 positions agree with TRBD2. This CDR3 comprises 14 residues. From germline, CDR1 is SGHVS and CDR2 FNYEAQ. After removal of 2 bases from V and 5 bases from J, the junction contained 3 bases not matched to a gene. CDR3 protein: CASSLLAGEHEQYF. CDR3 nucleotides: TGTGCCAGCAGCTTACTAGCGGGAGAACACGAGCAGTACTTC. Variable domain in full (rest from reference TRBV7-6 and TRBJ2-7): GAGVSQSPRYKVTKRGQDVALRCDPISGHVSLYWYRQALGQGPEFLTYFNYEAQQDKSGLPNDRFSAERPEGSISTLTIQRTEQRDSAMYRCASSLLAGEHEQYFGPGTRLTVT.

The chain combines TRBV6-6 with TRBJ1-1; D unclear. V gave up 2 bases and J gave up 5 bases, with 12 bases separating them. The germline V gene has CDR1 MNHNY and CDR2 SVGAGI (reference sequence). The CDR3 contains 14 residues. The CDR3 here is CASSYRSESTEAFF. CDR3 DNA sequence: TGTGCCAGCAGTTACCGGAGTGAGAGTACTGAAGCTTTCTTT.

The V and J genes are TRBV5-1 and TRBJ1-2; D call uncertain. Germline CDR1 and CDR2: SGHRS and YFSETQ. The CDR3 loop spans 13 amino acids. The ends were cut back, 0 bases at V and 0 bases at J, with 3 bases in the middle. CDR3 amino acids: CASSLVANYGYTF. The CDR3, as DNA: TGCGCCAGCAGCTTGGTAGCTAACTATGGCTACACCTTC.

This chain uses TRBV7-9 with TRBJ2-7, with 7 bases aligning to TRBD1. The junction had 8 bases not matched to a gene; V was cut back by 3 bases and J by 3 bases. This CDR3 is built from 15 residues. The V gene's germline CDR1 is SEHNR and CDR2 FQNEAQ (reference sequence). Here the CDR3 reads CASSFRQGLDYEQYF. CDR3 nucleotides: TGTGCCAGCAGCTTCCGACAGGGCTTGGACTACGAGCAGTACTTC.

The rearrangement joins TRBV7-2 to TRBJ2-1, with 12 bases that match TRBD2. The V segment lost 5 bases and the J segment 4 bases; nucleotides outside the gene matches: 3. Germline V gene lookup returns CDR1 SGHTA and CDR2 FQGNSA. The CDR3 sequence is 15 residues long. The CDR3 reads CASSLTSGGYNEQFF. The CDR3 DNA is TGTGCCAGCAGCCTTACTAGCGGGGGGTACAATGAGCAGTTCTTC. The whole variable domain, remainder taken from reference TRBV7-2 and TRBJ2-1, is GAGVSQSPSNKVTEKGKDVELRCDPISGHTALYWYRQSLGQGLEFLIYFQGNSAPDKSGLPSDRFSAERTGGSVSTLTIQRTQQEDSAVYLCASSLTSGGYNEQFFGPGTRLTVL.

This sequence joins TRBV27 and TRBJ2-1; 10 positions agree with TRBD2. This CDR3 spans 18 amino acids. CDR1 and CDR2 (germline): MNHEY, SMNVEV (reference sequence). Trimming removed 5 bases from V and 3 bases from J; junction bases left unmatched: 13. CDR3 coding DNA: TGTGCCAGCAGTCCGGGACTAGCGCCATTTTCACTCTACAATGAGCAGTTCTTC. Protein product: CASSPGLAPFSLYNEQFF.

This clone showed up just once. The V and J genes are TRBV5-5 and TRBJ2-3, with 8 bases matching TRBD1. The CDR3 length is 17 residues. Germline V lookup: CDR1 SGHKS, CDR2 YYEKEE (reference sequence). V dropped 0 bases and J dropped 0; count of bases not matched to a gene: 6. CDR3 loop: CASSLEAGGWSTDTQYF. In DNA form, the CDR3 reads TGTGCCAGCAGCTTGGAGGCAGGGGGCTGGAGCACAGATACGCAGTATTTT. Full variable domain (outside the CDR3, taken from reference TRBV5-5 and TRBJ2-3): DAGVTQSPTHLIKTRGQQVTLRCSPISGHKSVSWYQQVLGQGPQFIFQYYEKEERGRGNFPDRFSARQFPNYSSELNVNALLLGDSALYLCASSLEAGGWSTDTQYFGPGTRLTVL.